Shown below are 25 T cell receptor beta chains from a single sample sequenced in a study of cytomegalovirus exposure and HLA in healthy donors. 60 Vbeta and 13 Jbeta primers were used in PCR. The protocol was immunoSEQ multiplex PCR, while the TCRdb copy is restricted to in-frame clones and leaves out a portion. The sample shows tens of thousands of clones, about 80% of them seen only once. Specimen: PBMCs. The receptors come from a man in his fifties in good health and CMV-seropositive.

This rearrangement joins TRBV7-9 to TRBJ2-5; TRBD1 aligns across 12 bases. CDR3 length equals 19 residues. With 6 bases clipped from V and 1 base from J, the junction kept 15 bases outside the gene matches. Germline V gene sequence: CDR1 SEHNR, CDR2 FQNEAQ (reference sequence). The CDR3 DNA reads TGTGCCAGCAGGAGGGACAGGGGGCTTTCGGGGACAGTCCAAGAGACCCAGTACTTC. Translating gives CASRRDRGLSGTVQETQYF.

V usage is TRBV29-1 and J usage is TRBJ2-1, with 8 bases aligning to TRBD2. Trimming at V came to 4 bases and at J to 4 bases, leaving 9 bases not matched to a gene. The CDR3 consists of 15 residues. CDR1 SQVTM and CDR2 ANQGSEA come from the germline V gene. The CDR3 DNA reads as TGCAGCGTTGTTCCCACTAGCGGCGTATACAATGAGCAGTTCTTC. Protein product: CSVVPTSGVYNEQFF.

The gene calls are TRBV7-9 and TRBJ1-2, with D hard to call. The germline V gene encodes CDR1 SEHNR and CDR2 FQNEAQ (reference sequence). CDR3 length: 15 amino acids. V shed 6 bases and J shed 6 bases, with 20 bases lying between them. In DNA form, the CDR3 reads TGTGCCAGCAGTCGCCCGTCGATTGTGCAGGATGGCTACACCTTC. Amino acids: CASSRPSIVQDGYTF. The full variable domain, in which reference TRBV7-9 and TRBJ1-2 provide the parts outside the CDR3, is DTGVSQNPRHKITKRGQNVTFRCDPISEHNRLYWYRQTLGQGPEFLTYFQNEAQLEKSRLLSDRFSAERPKGSFSTLEIQRTEQGDSAMYLCASSRPSIVQDGYTFGSGTRLTVV.

This clone was recorded a few times. The chain employs TRBV9 and TRBJ2-7; 12 bases are a match to TRBD2. After removal of 0 bases from V and 6 bases from J, the junction contained 1 base not matched to a gene. Germline loops: CDR1 SGDLS, CDR2 YYNGEE. The length of the CDR3 is 14 residues. The CDR3 DNA follows: TGTGCCAGCAGCGTAGGACTAGCGGGAGTCGAGCAGTACTTC. Translating gives CASSVGLAGVEQYF.

This sequence joins TRBV11-2 and TRBJ1-2; no reliable D call. Deletions cut 6 bases from V and 2 bases from J, with 16 bases between. Germline CDR1 reads SGHAT; CDR2 reads FQNNGV. This CDR3 contains 15 residues. The CDR3 DNA follows: TGTGCCAGCAGAACACTCGGGAACCCGAACTATGGCTACACCTTC. Its translation is CASRTLGNPNYGYTF.

The chain's CDR3 is CSASTGAGYTF. DNA of the CDR3: TGCAGTGCTTCCACAGGGGCTGGCTACACCTTC. The chain carries TRBV20-1 and TRBJ1-2, with 7 bases that match TRBD1. The V segment lost 5 bases and the J segment 7 bases; nucleotides outside the gene matches: 4. The CDR3 loop spans 11 amino acids. Germline V lookup: CDR1 DFQATT, CDR2 SNEGSKA (reference sequence).

A few counts support this clone. The chain employs TRBV9 and TRBJ1-3; a possible D gene is TRBD1 (5 bases). The germline V gene encodes CDR1 SGDLS and CDR2 YYNGEE. The CDR3 is made up of 15 amino acids. V gave up 5 bases and J gave up 0 bases, with 12 bases separating them. The CDR3 DNA reads TGTGCCAGCAGTGGAACGCAGGGCTCTGGAAACACCATATATTTT. It translates to CASSGTQGSGNTIYF.

This chain connects TRBV12-5 to TRBJ2-3; D may be TRBD2 (6 bases). Germline lookup yields CDR1 LGHNT and CDR2 FRNRAP. V lost 0 bases, J lost 2 bases, and 24 bases lay in between. The length of the CDR3 is 20 residues. The CDR3 bases are TGTGCTAGTGGTTTGGTACCTTTTCGGAGGGGATTTGAGTACACAGATACGCAGTATTTT. It specifies CASGLVPFRRGFEYTDTQYF.

V and J are TRBV11-3 and TRBJ1-1; TRBD1 might be the D (5 bases). Trimming stripped 5 bases from V and 7 bases from J, with 14 bases between. The CDR3 loop spans 13 amino acids. CDR1 SGHNT and CDR2 YENEEA come from the germline V gene. CDR3 in amino acids: CASSGPGEGEAFF. CDR3 DNA sequence: TGTGCCAGCAGCGGACCGGGGGAGGGTGAAGCTTTCTTT.

This clone was counted between two and nine times. The genes are TRBV5-6 and TRBJ2-5; TRBD2 agrees at 10 bases. CDR3 size: 18 residues. Germline V CDR1 and CDR2: SGHDT, YYEEEE. V lost 3 bases to trimming and J lost 2 bases; unmatched junction nucleotides: 13. CDR3: CASSWRSGRALTQETQYF. DNA of the CDR3: TGTGCCAGCAGCTGGCGGAGCGGGAGGGCCTTAACTCAAGAGACCCAGTACTTC.

V and J are TRBV5-1 and TRBJ2-2; D gene ambiguous. Germline CDR1 is SGHRS and CDR2 is YFSETQ. The CDR3 loop spans 13 amino acids. Deletions cut 4 bases from V and 2 bases from J, with 6 bases between. The CDR3 region is CASSPRNTGELFF. The CDR3 region has the DNA TGCGCCAGCAGCCCCCGTAACACCGGGGAGCTGTTTTTT.

CDR3 DNA: TGTGCCAGCAGCTTAGGGGACACCATGACACTCTCTGGCTACACCTTC. Protein sequence: CASSLGDTMTLSGYTF. This chain joins TRBV11-2 and TRBJ1-2; D is perhaps TRBD1 (6 bases). The CDR3 totals 16 residues. The V end lost 1 base, the J end lost 7 bases, and 19 bases lay between the germline ends. Germline CDR1 reads SGHAT; CDR2 reads FQNNGV.

This clone was seen only once. The chain is built from TRBV4-2 and TRBJ2-7, with D maybe TRBD2 (6 bases). V was cut by 1 base and J by 2 bases, with 9 bases left in between. The germline V gene has CDR1 LGHNA and CDR2 YNFKEQ. This CDR3 has 14 residues. CDR3 residues: CASSQGTITYEQYF. CDR3 nucleotide sequence: TGTGCCAGCAGCCAAGGGACTATCACCTACGAGCAGTACTTC.

The genes are TRBV7-6 and TRBJ1-2; D is unclear. This CDR3 region has 13 residues. Germline V gene data show CDR1 as SGHVS and CDR2 as FNYEAQ. Trimming stripped 5 bases from V and 5 bases from J, with 12 bases between. CDR3: CASSAAGGYGYTF. CDR3 in DNA: TGTGCCAGCAGCGCTGCTGGAGGGTATGGCTACACCTTC. The full variable domain, rest sourced from reference TRBV7-6 and TRBJ1-2, is GAGVSQSPRYKVTKRGQDVALRCDPISGHVSLYWYRQALGQGPEFLTYFNYEAQQDKSGLPNDRFSAERPEGSISTLTIQRTEQRDSAMYRCASSAAGGYGYTFGSGTRLTVV.

V gene TRBV4-1 combines with J gene TRBJ2-7; D may be TRBD1 (6 bases). Germline loops: CDR1 MGHRA, CDR2 YSYEKL. The CDR3 contains 18 residues. Trimming pared 0 bases from V and 0 bases from J, leaving 18 bases between. CDR3 nucleotide sequence: TGCGCCAGCAGCCAAGAGGAAAACAGGGCCCTTCTCTCCTACGAGCAGTACTTC. Its protein is CASSQEENRALLSYEQYF.

V is TRBV29-1 and J is TRBJ2-3; TRBD1 might be the D (5 bases). This CDR3 is 12 amino acids long. Trimming cost V 6 bases and J 4 bases, with 11 bases left between them. The germline V gene has CDR1 SQVTM and CDR2 ANQGSEA. The DNA for the CDR3 is TGCAGCGTCGACCCAGGGCCAGATACGCAGTATTTT. Translating it yields CSVDPGPDTQYF.

This rearrangement joins TRBV7-6 to TRBJ2-7, with a weak D call TRBD2 (5 bases). Trimming stripped 5 bases from V and 1 base from J, with 12 bases between. CDR3 length: 14 amino acids. CDR1 is SGHVS and CDR2 is FNYEAQ in the germline V gene. The CDR3 loop is CASSLYRDSYEQYF. The CDR3 bases are TGTGCCAGCAGCCTTTATCGGGATTCCTACGAGCAGTACTTC.

The chain employs TRBV30 and TRBJ1-5; D gene uncertain. V dropped 3 bases and J dropped 3 bases, with 9 bases sitting between them. CDR1 and CDR2 from the germline V gene are GTSNPN and SVGIG (reference sequence). This CDR3 region has 13 residues. The CDR3, as DNA: TGTGCCTGGAGCACCCAGTCCAATCAGCCCCAGCATTTT. Protein: CAWSTQSNQPQHF.

The table lists this clone with a few counts. The chain couples TRBV6-5 to TRBJ2-5, with TRBD2 as a possible D gene (5 bases). Germline V gives CDR1 MNHEY, CDR2 SVGAGI. V gave up 6 bases and J gave up 5 bases, with 10 bases separating them. CDR3 length: 12 residues. The CDR3 DNA is TGTGCCAGCAGCCTCCGAGGGGAGACCCAGTACTTC. Translating gives CASSLRGETQYF.

V usage is TRBV11-3 and J usage is TRBJ2-5; 7 bases align to TRBD2. CDR3 length: 17 residues. Germline V lookup: CDR1 SGHNT, CDR2 YENEEA. Trimming at V came to 1 base and at J to 1 base, leaving 9 bases not matched to a gene. In nucleotides, the CDR3 is TGTGCCAGCAGCTTAGGACTAGCCGGGGAAACCCAAGAGACCCAGTACTTC. This translates into CASSLGLAGETQETQYF.

This chain connects TRBV6-4 to TRBJ2-3; 10 positions agree with TRBD2. Germline assignment: CDR1 MRHNA and CDR2 SNTAGT. The V and J ends lost 3 bases and 3 bases, in that order; junction bases with no gene match: 0. CDR3 length: 14 residues. CDR3 protein: CASSEGLATDTQYF. CDR3 nucleotide sequence: TGTGCCAGCAGTGAGGGACTAGCGACAGATACGCAGTATTTT.

CDR3: CASSLEVSNYGYTF. The DNA of the CDR3 is TGTGCCAGCAGTTTAGAGGTGTCTAACTATGGCTACACCTTC. The chain couples TRBV28 to TRBJ1-2; no reliable D call. V lost 2 bases to trimming and J lost 0 bases, with 7 bases between them. The CDR3 is 14 amino acids. Germline V gene data show CDR1 as MDHEN and CDR2 as SYDVKM.

The rearrangement uses TRBV5-4 and TRBJ2-5, with 13 bases aligning to TRBD2. The J segment lost 4 bases and the V segment lost 5 bases, leaving 5 bases of the junction unmatched. The CDR3 totals 15 residues. CDR1 SGHNT and CDR2 YYREEE come from the germline V gene (reference sequence). CDR3 bases: TGTGCCAGCAGTTTCACTAGCGGGAGGGCAGAGACCCAGTACTTC. Translation: CASSFTSGRAETQYF.

In its sample, this clone was seen once. J is TRBJ1-6 and V is TRBV6-5, with 10 bases matching TRBD1. The CDR3 has 16 residues. Germline CDR1 and CDR2: MNHEY and SVGAGI. Trimming removed 2 bases from V and 9 bases from J; junction bases left unmatched: 7. CDR3 residues: CASSYKRQGASSPLHF. As DNA, the CDR3 is TGTGCCAGCAGTTACAAGCGACAGGGGGCTAGTTCACCCCTCCACTTT.

This rearrangement joins TRBV5-4 to TRBJ2-3; 7 bases are shared with TRBD1. The CDR3 has 15 residues. The V gene end was trimmed by 4 bases and the J gene end by 0 bases; junction bases not matched to a gene: 5. The germline gives CDR1 SGHNT, CDR2 YYREEE (reference sequence). This CDR3 reads CASSRGQTSTDTQYF. CDR3 in DNA: TGTGCCAGCAGCCGGGGACAGACTAGCACAGATACGCAGTATTTT.